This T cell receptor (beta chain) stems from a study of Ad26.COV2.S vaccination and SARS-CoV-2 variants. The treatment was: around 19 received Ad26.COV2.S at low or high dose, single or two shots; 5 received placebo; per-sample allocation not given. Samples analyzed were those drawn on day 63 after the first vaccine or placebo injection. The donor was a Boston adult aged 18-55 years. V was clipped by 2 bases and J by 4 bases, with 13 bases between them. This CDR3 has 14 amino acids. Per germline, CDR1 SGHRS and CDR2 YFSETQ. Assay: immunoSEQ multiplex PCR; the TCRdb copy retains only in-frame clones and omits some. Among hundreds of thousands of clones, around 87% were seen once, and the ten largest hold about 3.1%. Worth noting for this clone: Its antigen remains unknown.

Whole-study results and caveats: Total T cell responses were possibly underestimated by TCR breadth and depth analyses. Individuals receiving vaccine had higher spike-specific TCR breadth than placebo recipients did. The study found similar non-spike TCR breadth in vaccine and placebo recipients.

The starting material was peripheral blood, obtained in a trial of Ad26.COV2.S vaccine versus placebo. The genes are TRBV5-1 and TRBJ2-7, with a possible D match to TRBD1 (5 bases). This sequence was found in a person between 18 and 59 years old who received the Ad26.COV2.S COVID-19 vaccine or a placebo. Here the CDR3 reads CASSFSRVGYEQYF. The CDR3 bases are TGCGCCAGCAGCTTTTCCAGGGTCGGGTACGAGCAGTACTTC. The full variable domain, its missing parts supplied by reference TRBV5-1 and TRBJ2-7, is KAGVTQTPRYLIKTRGQQVTLSCSPISGHRSVSWYQQTPGQGLQFLFEYFSETQRNKGNFPGRFSGRQFSNSRSEMNVSTLELGDSALYLCASSFSRVGYEQYFGPGTRLTVT.